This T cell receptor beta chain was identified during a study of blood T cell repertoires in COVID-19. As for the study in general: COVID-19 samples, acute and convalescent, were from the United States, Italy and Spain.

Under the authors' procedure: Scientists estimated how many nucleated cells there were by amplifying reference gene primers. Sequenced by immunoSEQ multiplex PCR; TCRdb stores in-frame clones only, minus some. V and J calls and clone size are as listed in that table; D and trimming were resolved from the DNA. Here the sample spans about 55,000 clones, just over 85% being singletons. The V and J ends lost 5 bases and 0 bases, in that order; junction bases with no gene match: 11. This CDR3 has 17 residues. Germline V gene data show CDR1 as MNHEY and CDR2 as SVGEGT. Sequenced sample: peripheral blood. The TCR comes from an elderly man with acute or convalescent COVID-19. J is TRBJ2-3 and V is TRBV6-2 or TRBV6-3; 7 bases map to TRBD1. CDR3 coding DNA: TGTGCCAGCAGTAACACCCGACAGGGACCTAGCACAGATACGCAGTATTTT. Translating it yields CASSNTRQGPSTDTQYF.